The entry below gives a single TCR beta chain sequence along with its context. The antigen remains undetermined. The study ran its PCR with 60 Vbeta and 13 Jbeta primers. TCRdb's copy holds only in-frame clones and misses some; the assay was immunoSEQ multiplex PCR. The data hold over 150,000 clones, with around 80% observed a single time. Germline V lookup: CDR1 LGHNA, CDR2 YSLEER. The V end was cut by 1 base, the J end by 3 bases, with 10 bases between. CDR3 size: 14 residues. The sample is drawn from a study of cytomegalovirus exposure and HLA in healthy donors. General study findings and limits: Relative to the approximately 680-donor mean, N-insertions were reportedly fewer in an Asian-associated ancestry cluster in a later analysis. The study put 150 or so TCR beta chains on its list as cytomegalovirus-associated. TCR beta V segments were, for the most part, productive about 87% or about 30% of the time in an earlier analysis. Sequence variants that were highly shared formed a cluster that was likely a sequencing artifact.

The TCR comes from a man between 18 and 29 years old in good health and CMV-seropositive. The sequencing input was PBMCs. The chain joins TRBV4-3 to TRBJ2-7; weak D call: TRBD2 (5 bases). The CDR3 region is CASSQARGFYEQYF. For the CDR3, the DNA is TGCGCCAGCAGCCAAGCTAGAGGGTTCTACGAGCAGTACTTC.